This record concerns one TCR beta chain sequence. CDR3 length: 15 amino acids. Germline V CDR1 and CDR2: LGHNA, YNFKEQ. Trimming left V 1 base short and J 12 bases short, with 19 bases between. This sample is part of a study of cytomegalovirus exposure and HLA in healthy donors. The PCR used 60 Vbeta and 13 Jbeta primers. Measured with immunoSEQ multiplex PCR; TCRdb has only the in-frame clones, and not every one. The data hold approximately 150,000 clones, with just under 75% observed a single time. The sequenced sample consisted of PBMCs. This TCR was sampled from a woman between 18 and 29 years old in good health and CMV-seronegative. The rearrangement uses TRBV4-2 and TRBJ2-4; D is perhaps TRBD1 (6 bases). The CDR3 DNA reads TGTGCCAGCAGCCAAGGAGGTGTGGGACACCGGGGTCAGTACTTC. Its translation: CASSQGGVGHRGQYF.